The entry below describes one T cell receptor beta chain. Its antigen is as yet unknown. The sample is drawn from a study of OX40 agonist ivuxolimab in advanced cancers. Regarding the study as a whole: The specificity for antigen of the expanded peripheral T cells was not determined. Low normalized T-cell clonal expansion also characterized some of the nonresponders.

Using immunoSEQ multiplex PCR, the repertoire was profiled, and TCRdb retains in-frame clones only, with some absent. Here the sample spans just over 80,000 clones, around 86% being singletons. This TCR derives from an adult with an advanced solid tumor such as melanoma, head and neck, liver or kidney cancer. The sequenced sample was CD4+ or CD8+ T cells sorted from blood, obtained in a trial of the OX40 agonist ivuxolimab.

This CDR3 reads CASSLGTVTDTQYF. In DNA form, the CDR3 reads TGTGCCAGCAGCTTAGGAACGGTCACAGATACGCAGTATTTT. The chain employs TRBV7-9 and TRBJ2-3; D not resolved. V was clipped by 1 base and J by 2 bases, with 7 bases between them. The CDR3 is 14 residues long. The germline CDR1 and CDR2 sequences are SEHNR and FQNEAQ (reference sequence).